These 11 T cell receptor beta chains originate from one sample sequenced in a study of shared clonotypes between healthy human individuals. The data were produced by immunoSEQ multiplex PCR, yet TCRdb's version contains in-frame clones alone and is incomplete. The table has 2.3 million or so clones, approximately 95% seen once. Specimen: naive CD4+ T cells from PBMCs. Subset in this sample: CD45RA+ positively selected. These receptors were obtained from a man between 18 and 29 years old in good health. Some clones in this sample may be carry-over from other donors' samples.

V is TRBV19 and J is TRBJ1-1, with D uncertain. Germline V gives CDR1 LNHDA, CDR2 SQIVND (reference sequence). V was cut by 8 bases and J by 2 bases, with 12 bases left in between. The CDR3 has 13 amino acids. In nucleotides, the CDR3 is TGTGCCAGTCGGAGGGTTTATAACACTGAAGCTTTCTTT. Translated: CASRRVYNTEAFF.

The chain carries TRBV4-1 and TRBJ2-5, with D hard to call. Germline V lookup: CDR1 MGHRA, CDR2 YSYEKL. Trimming removed 4 bases from V and 5 bases from J, with 11 bases in between. This CDR3 region has 13 residues. CDR3 DNA sequence: TGCGCCAGCAGCCCTGGACCTCTGGAGACCCAGTACTTC. Translating it yields CASSPGPLETQYF.

The chain links TRBV20-1 to TRBJ1-5; no definite D call. CDR3 size: 11 residues. The V end lost 1 base, the J end lost 9 bases, and 7 bases lay between the germline ends. Germline CDR1 and CDR2: DFQATT and SNEGSKA (reference sequence). The CDR3 region is CSARGTGPQHF. Written as DNA, the CDR3 is TGCAGTGCTAGAGGGACCGGGCCCCAGCATTTT.

This sequence joins TRBV27 and TRBJ1-2, with 8 positions matching TRBD1. Germline CDR1 reads MNHEY; CDR2 reads SMNVEV (reference sequence). V was pared by 4 bases and J by 6 bases, with 13 bases of the junction left unmatched. The CDR3 covers 16 residues. Written as DNA, the CDR3 is TGTGCCAGCAGTTCACCCAGCGCAGGGGGCAAGGATGGCTACACCTTC. As protein: CASSSPSAGGKDGYTF.

The V gene is TRBV7-8, the J gene TRBJ1-2, with D perhaps matching TRBD1 (5 bases). The V and J ends lost 5 bases and 4 bases respectively, with 11 bases between them. This CDR3 comprises 13 residues. Per the germline V gene, CDR1 is SGHVS and CDR2 is FQNEAQ. CDR3 bases: TGTGCCAGCAGCAATGGGACCGCCTATGGCTACACCTTC. Translation: CASSNGTAYGYTF.

The J gene is TRBJ2-5, the V gene TRBV15; 8 bases fit TRBD1. The CDR3 spans 15 residues. Looked up from germline, CDR1 is LNHNV and CDR2 is YYDKDF (reference sequence). The junction had 5 bases not matched to a gene; V was cut back by 5 bases and J by 0 bases. The CDR3 DNA reads as TGTGCCACCAGCCGGACAGGGATGTACCAAGAGACCCAGTACTTC. This gives the protein CATSRTGMYQETQYF.

This chain connects TRBV15 to TRBJ1-5; 7 bases fit TRBD1. CDR1 is LNHNV and CDR2 is YYDKDF in the germline V gene (reference sequence). This CDR3 has 17 amino acids. V dropped 3 bases and J dropped 8; count of bases not matched to a gene: 16. The DNA of the CDR3 is TGTGCCACCAGCAGGGAGAGGAAGGGGGCCGCGGGGAAGCCCCAGCATTTT. Protein product: CATSRERKGAAGKPQHF.

The rearrangement uses TRBV6-5 and TRBJ2-2; perhaps TRBD2 as D (6 bases). The length of the CDR3 is 13 residues. The germline V gene encodes CDR1 MNHEY and CDR2 SVGAGI. V was pared by 8 bases and J by 6 bases, with 13 bases between. In nucleotides, the CDR3 is TGTGCCAGCTTCCTTAGGGAGGCCGGGGAGCTGTTTTTT. Its protein is CASFLREAGELFF.

V and J are TRBV6-5 and TRBJ1-5; TRBD1 agrees at 8 bases. Per germline, CDR1 MNHEY and CDR2 SVGAGI. The V and J ends lost 6 bases and 3 bases, in that order; junction bases with no gene match: 7. The CDR3 runs 15 residues. The CDR3 loop is CASREDREVNQPQHF. The CDR3 DNA reads TGTGCCAGCAGGGAGGACAGGGAAGTCAATCAGCCCCAGCATTTT.

CDR3 nucleotides: TGTGCCAGCAGCGCCGGGACAGGGAAATACGAGCAGTACTTC. Amino acid sequence: CASSAGTGKYEQYF. The V and J genes are TRBV9 and TRBJ2-7, with 9 bases identical to TRBD1. CDR1 is SGDLS and CDR2 is YYNGEE in the germline V gene. This CDR3 is built from 14 residues. Trimming at V came to 3 bases and at J to 4 bases, leaving 5 bases not matched to a gene.

J is TRBJ2-2 and V is TRBV28, with D perhaps TRBD2 (6 bases). Germline assignment: CDR1 MDHEN and CDR2 SYDVKM. Trimming took off 9 bases at V and 0 bases at J, with 14 bases between the two ends. The CDR3 is 15 residues long. CDR3 in DNA: TGTGCCAGTTGTTCGGGCGGGACGAACACCGGGGAGCTGTTTTTT. The encoded protein is CASCSGGTNTGELFF.